The next 30 T cell receptor beta chains were all read from a single sample in a study of control samples from healthy donors and cancer patients. Produced via immunoSEQ multiplex PCR; TCRdb's table is partial and in-frame only. The sample yields about 160,000 clones, approximately 94% seen once. What was sequenced was PBMCs. These receptors were collected from a man in his fifties or sixties with colorectal cancer.

This clone showed up just once. This sequence joins TRBV30 and TRBJ1-6; D ambiguous. V shed 0 bases and J shed 9 bases, with 3 bases lying between them. This CDR3 is 11 amino acids long. Germline assignment: CDR1 GTSNPN and CDR2 SVGIG (reference sequence). This CDR3 reads CAWSVSSPLHF. The CDR3 DNA sequence: TGTGCCTGGAGTGTTAGTTCACCCCTCCACTTT.

The chain combines TRBV5-1 with TRBJ1-1, with D possibly being TRBD1 (6 bases). Per the germline V gene, CDR1 is SGHRS and CDR2 is YFSETQ. CDR3 length: 15 amino acids. Trimming took off 4 bases at V and 3 bases at J, with 16 bases between the two ends. CDR3 in amino acids: CASSPSPGAHTEAFF. The DNA of the CDR3 is TGCGCCAGCAGCCCTTCACCGGGGGCACACACTGAAGCTTTCTTT.

The chain recombines TRBV28 with TRBJ1-2; D is perhaps TRBD1 (6 bases). The CDR3 runs to 12 residues. The ends were cut back, 8 bases at V and 6 bases at J, with 13 bases in the middle. Germline V CDR1 and CDR2: MDHEN, SYDVKM. Written as DNA, the CDR3 is TGTGCCAGCGCAACAGGGATGGATGGCTACACCTTC. It codes for CASATGMDGYTF.

V is TRBV7-8 and J is TRBJ2-3, with D hard to call. This CDR3 has 15 amino acids. Germline loops: CDR1 SGHVS, CDR2 FQNEAQ. Trimming left V 4 bases short and J 2 bases short, with 13 bases between. CDR3 amino acids: CASSSVGFATDTQYF. The CDR3 coding sequence is TGTGCCAGCAGCTCGGTCGGGTTTGCCACAGATACGCAGTATTTT.

The sample holds one count of this clone. This chain links TRBV19 with TRBJ2-3, with D possibly being TRBD2 (6 bases). CDR1 is LNHDA and CDR2 is SQIVND in the germline V gene (reference sequence). Trimming left V 5 bases short and J 0 bases short, with 12 bases between. The CDR3 has 15 amino acids. CDR3 region: CASSDPGLSTDTQYF. The CDR3 DNA follows: TGTGCCAGTAGTGACCCGGGACTTAGCACAGATACGCAGTATTTT.

This clone was counted once. V is TRBV4-1 and J is TRBJ2-2; perhaps TRBD2 as D (7 bases). CDR1 MGHRA and CDR2 YSYEKL come from the germline V gene. V was cut by 2 bases and J by 2 bases, with 12 bases left in between. This CDR3 has 16 residues. Written as DNA, the CDR3 is TGCGCCAGCAGCCAAACGGGGGGCCCTAACACCGGGGAGCTGTTTTTT. It codes for CASSQTGGPNTGELFF.

This clone appeared a single time. One end of the junction varies from germline; a read error may be responsible. In the same sample, other DNA sequences code for this CDR3. The rearrangement joins TRBV10-3 to TRBJ1-5; D might be TRBD1 (6 bases). The germline CDR1 and CDR2 sequences are ENHRY and SYGVKD. The CDR3 totals 13 residues. CDR3 region: CAIKDSSNQPQHF. The CDR3, as DNA: TGTGCCATCAAGGACAGTAGCAATCAGCCTCAGCATTTT.

The chain carries TRBV11-2 and TRBJ2-2; no clear D. CDR3 length: 14 amino acids. Germline CDR1 and CDR2: SGHAT and FQNNGV. Trimming stripped 1 base from V and 4 bases from J, with 7 bases between. The CDR3 coding sequence is TGTGCCAGCAGCTTAGTGGTGGCCACCGGGGAGCTGTTTTTT. Its translation: CASSLVVATGELFF.

J is TRBJ1-1 and V is TRBV19, with D possibly matching TRBD1 (5 bases). CDR1 LNHDA and CDR2 SQIVND come from the germline V gene (reference sequence). The CDR3 is made up of 13 amino acids. V lost 1 base and J 4 bases, leaving 7 bases between the germline ends. The CDR3, as DNA: TGTGCCAGTAGTATAGGGCAGGGCACTGAAGCTTTCTTT. As protein: CASSIGQGTEAFF.

This rearrangement joins TRBV6-5 to TRBJ2-3; 8 bases align to TRBD2. The CDR3 runs to 15 residues. Trimming removed 5 bases from V and 2 bases from J; junction bases left unmatched: 6. Germline CDR1 MNHEY, CDR2 SVGAGI. CDR3 sequence reads: CASSRAGGHTDTQYF. As DNA, the CDR3 is TGTGCCAGCAGTCGGGCGGGGGGTCACACAGATACGCAGTATTTT.

This chain joins TRBV19 and TRBJ2-3, with 11 bases aligning to TRBD2. Germline V gene lookup returns CDR1 LNHDA and CDR2 SQIVND (reference sequence). The CDR3 totals 15 residues. The junction had 4 bases not matched to a gene; V was cut back by 4 bases and J by 4 bases. CDR3 bases: TGTGCCAGTAGTAGATTAGCGGGGGGGCCAGATACGCAGTATTTT. This codes for CASSRLAGGPDTQYF.

The rearrangement uses TRBV5-1 and TRBJ1-1; 9 bases fit TRBD1. Germline V CDR1 and CDR2: SGHRS, YFSETQ. The junction had 5 bases not matched to a gene; V was cut back by 3 bases and J by 5 bases. The CDR3 has 14 residues. CDR3 nucleotides: TGCGCCAGCAGCTACGACAGGGGGAGGACTGAAGCTTTCTTT. This codes for CASSYDRGRTEAFF.

The rearrangement links TRBV30 to TRBJ2-3, with D possibly called TRBD1 or TRBD2 (5 bases each). Trimming shortened V by 0 bases and J by 4 bases, and 11 bases separated the two germline ends. Per the germline V gene, CDR1 is GTSNPN and CDR2 is SVGIG (reference sequence). This CDR3 is 14 amino acids long. CDR3 bases: TGTGCCTGGAGTGTGGGTCCGGGACCAGATACGCAGTATTTT. Protein: CAWSVGPGPDTQYF.

The J gene is TRBJ2-2, the V gene TRBV4-3; D possibly corresponds to TRBD1 (6 bases). CDR1 is LGHNA, CDR2 YSLEER, per germline. V was pared by 0 bases and J by 4 bases, with 9 bases between. This CDR3 is built from 15 residues. The CDR3 reads CASSQDPGVTGELFF. The CDR3 region has the DNA TGCGCCAGCAGCCAAGATCCAGGGGTCACCGGGGAGCTGTTTTTT.

The chain links TRBV2 to TRBJ1-2; TRBD1 aligns across 7 bases. The CDR3 loop spans 14 amino acids. CDR1 and CDR2 (germline): SNHLY, FYNNEI. The junction had 9 bases not matched to a gene; V was cut back by 7 bases and J by 4 bases. This CDR3 reads CASTGDSLSYGYTF. CDR3 bases: TGTGCCAGCACTGGGGACAGCCTGAGCTATGGCTACACCTTC.

The chain combines TRBV28 with TRBJ2-7; D gene ambiguous. Germline CDR1 reads MDHEN; CDR2 reads SYDVKM. This CDR3 comprises 11 residues. The V end lost 6 bases, the J end lost 4 bases, and 7 bases lay between the germline ends. The CDR3 DNA reads as TGTGCCAGCAGGAGCGAATACGAGCAGTACTTC. Its translation: CASRSEYEQYF.

The V gene is TRBV21-1, the J gene TRBJ2-5; the table's D call of TRBD1 was not tested on the DNA. TRBV21-1 is marked as a pseudogene. The CDR3 extends over 16 amino acids. This chain's CDR3 is CASSLWTGGAQETQYF. In nucleotides, the CDR3 is TGTGCCAGCAGCCTCTGGACAGGGGGTGCCCAAGAGACCCAGTACTTC.

This rearrangement joins TRBV15 to TRBJ1-5; D is unclear. The germline V gene has CDR1 LNHNV and CDR2 YYDKDF (reference sequence). The CDR3 contains 17 residues. The V gene lost 0 bases and the J gene lost 4 bases, with 16 bases spanning the gap. The CDR3 loop is CATSRDHRMRANQPQHF. Written as DNA, the CDR3 is TGTGCCACCAGCAGAGATCATCGGATGCGGGCGAATCAGCCCCAGCATTTT.

This rearrangement joins TRBV9 to TRBJ1-6, with TRBD1 identical over 7 bases. The trim removed 3 bases at V and 10 bases at J, leaving 10 bases unmatched. The CDR3 totals 15 residues. Germline CDR1 SGDLS, CDR2 YYNGEE. The CDR3 is CASSASQGGESPLHF. The CDR3 DNA sequence: TGTGCCAGCAGCGCCAGTCAGGGGGGAGAATCACCCCTCCACTTT.

In DNA form, the CDR3 reads TGTGCCAGCAGCCAAAGTACAGGGGGCACTGAAGCTTTCTTT. Its translation: CASSQSTGGTEAFF. This chain links TRBV14 with TRBJ1-1; TRBD1 matches at 8 bases. The germline V gene encodes CDR1 SGHDN and CDR2 FVKESK. V lost 2 bases, J lost 4 bases, and 3 bases stayed unmatched. The CDR3 has 14 amino acids.

V is TRBV3-1 (or the pseudogene TRBV3-2) and J is TRBJ2-7, with D perhaps matching TRBD1 or TRBD2 (5 bases each). Trimming removed 5 bases from V and 5 bases from J, with 19 bases in between. Per the germline V gene, CDR1 is LGHDT and CDR2 is YNNKEL (reference sequence). The CDR3 extends over 15 amino acids. CDR3 DNA: TGTGCCAGCAGCTACGGGGCCAGGGCTGACCACGAGCAGTACTTC. Amino acid sequence: CASSYGARADHEQYF.

Worth noting for this clone: At one boundary the junction diverges from the germline segment, which might be a read error. The rearrangement joins TRBV7-2 to TRBJ2-2; D is undetermined. The CDR3 covers 12 residues. Germline V gene data show CDR1 as SGHTA and CDR2 as FQGNSA. The CDR3 reads CASNLLTGELFF. CDR3 DNA: TGTGCCAGCAACTTACTCACCGGGGAGCTGTTTTTT.

The chain uses TRBV6-2 or TRBV6-3 and TRBJ1-1, with 9 bases lining up with TRBD1. The germline CDR1 and CDR2 sequences are MNHEY and SVGEGT. The CDR3 runs to 16 residues. The ends lost 4 bases at V and 0 bases at J; junction bases unmatched: 6. This CDR3 reads CASSSGTGRLNTEAFF. CDR3 DNA: TGTGCCAGCAGTTCCGGGACAGGGAGATTGAACACTGAAGCTTTCTTT.

The rearrangement joins TRBV6-1 to TRBJ1-3; the match to TRBD1 covers 8 bases. CDR3 length: 18 amino acids. Germline CDR1 reads MNHNS; CDR2 reads SASEGT. V shed 2 bases and J 4 bases; nucleotides not matched to a gene: 13. CDR3 in DNA: TGTGCCAGCAGTGAAAAGATTGGGTGGACAGGGTCGGGAAACACCATATATTTT. It yields the protein CASSEKIGWTGSGNTIYF.

The chain uses TRBV24-1 and TRBJ1-1; D might be TRBD1 (6 bases). There are 13 residues in the CDR3. Germline-derived CDR1 and CDR2 are KGHDR and SFDVKD. Trimming removed 7 bases at V and 3 bases at J, with 11 bases between. The CDR3 coding sequence is TGTGCCACCAGCACACAGGGAGACACTGAAGCTTTCTTT. Protein sequence: CATSTQGDTEAFF.

The V and J genes are TRBV10-3 and TRBJ2-3, with TRBD1 matching over 8 bases. Germline CDR1 is ENHRY and CDR2 is SYGVKD. The CDR3 is 16 amino acids. With V trimmed by 5 bases and J by 1 base, 8 bases remained unmatched. The CDR3: CAISQGALGGTDTQYF. In DNA, the CDR3 is TGTGCCATCAGTCAGGGGGCCCTCGGCGGCACAGATACGCAGTATTTT.

The rearrangement uses TRBV12-3 or TRBV12-4 and TRBJ2-3; the D gene is possibly TRBD2 (6 bases). The ends were cut back, 3 bases at V and 4 bases at J, with 8 bases in the middle. This CDR3 has 13 residues. CDR3 sequence reads: CASSFGSPDTQYF. CDR3 coding DNA: TGTGCCAGCAGTTTCGGGAGTCCAGATACGCAGTATTTT.

This clone appeared once. At the DNA level, this CDR3 is encoded by other sequences in the same sample as well. The rearrangement links TRBV29-1 to TRBJ1-1; 7 bases map to TRBD1. V was clipped by 1 base and J by 4 bases; unmatched bases: 3. Germline CDR1 reads SQVTM; CDR2 reads ANQGSEA. The CDR3 sequence is 13 residues long. The CDR3 bases are TGCAGCGTTGAAGGTCAGGGGGGCACTGAAGCTTTCTTT. As protein: CSVEGQGGTEAFF. The whole variable domain, remainder taken from reference TRBV29-1 and TRBJ1-1, is SAVISQKPSRDICQRGTSLTIQCQVDSQVTMMFWYRQQPGQSLTLIATANQGSEATYESGFVIDKFPISRPNLTFSTLTVSNMSPEDSSIYLCSVEGQGGTEAFFGQGTRLTVV.

The chain employs TRBV30 and TRBJ2-6, with 7 bases identical to TRBD1. CDR3 size: 17 residues. V lost 2 bases and J lost 0; bases outside the gene matches: 7. In germline, CDR1 is GTSNPN, CDR2 SVGIG (reference sequence). CDR3 loop: CAWSIDRVSSGANVLTF. The CDR3 DNA sequence: TGTGCCTGGAGTATCGACAGGGTTAGCTCTGGGGCCAACGTCCTGACTTTC.

The chain is built from TRBV18 and TRBJ1-5; maybe TRBD1 (6 bases). Germline CDR1 is KGHSH and CDR2 is LQKENI. V dropped 6 bases and J dropped 5 bases, with 20 bases sitting between them. The CDR3 sequence is 16 residues long. This CDR3 reads CASSPSAGDLYQPQHF. CDR3 DNA: TGTGCCAGCTCTCCTTCCGCAGGGGACCTCTATCAGCCCCAGCATTTT.